These T cell receptor beta chains were read from a single sample in a study of T-cell memory formation after mild COVID-19. Using its own MiXCR run on the 5' RACE reads, TCRdb lists one record per CDR3 protein. The sample lists a few hundred thousand distinct CDR3 sequences, under 25% occurring once. The material sequenced was PBMCs or a T cell subset sorted from them (not recorded which). These TCRs come from an adult woman who had mild COVID-19 (a few samples of this study predate the infection). Cell type and time point are not known. The CDR3 runs from the conserved cysteine through the conserved F or W. D genes are given only for firm matches. A row's size may be missing; if present it is once, few, many or a size class.

clone size,D gene,J gene,V gene,CDR3 protein,CDR3 DNA
NA,TRBD2,TRBJ2-3,TRBV7-2,CASSPRTSGSFHTDTQYF,TGTGCCAGCAGCCCCCGGACTAGCGGGAGCTTTCACACAGATACGCAGTATTTT
NA,NA,TRBJ1-6,TRBV6-6,CASCSKMSYNSPLHF,TGTGCCAGCTGTTCGAAAATGTCCTATAATTCACCCCTCCACTTT
few,NA,TRBJ1-2,TRBV27,CASSLVQGEGYTF,TGTGCCAGCAGTTTAGTCCAGGGAGAGGGCTACACCTTC
NA,NA,TRBJ2-5,TRBV6-1,CASSVDRVAETQYF,TGTGCCAGCAGTGTGGACCGGGTGGCAGAGACCCAGTACTTC
once,NA,TRBJ2-7,TRBV12-3/TRBV12-4,CASSQSWEQYF,TGTGCCAGCAGCCAGAGCTGGGAGCAGTACTTC
NA,NA,TRBJ2-3,TRBV5-1,CASSLALGPTDTQYF,TGCGCCAGCAGCTTGGCCTTGGGCCCCACAGATACGCAGTATTTT
many,NA,TRBJ2-1,TRBV4-1,CASSQDSLRGYNEQFF,TGCGCCAGCAGCCAAGATTCCTTGAGGGGCTACAATGAGCAGTTCTTC
few,NA,TRBJ1-5,TRBV12-3/TRBV12-4,CASSTQGNGLNQPQHF,TGTGCCAGCAGTACCCAGGGGAACGGTCTCAATCAGCCCCAGCATTTT
few,NA,TRBJ1-2,TRBV20-1,CSASQGNNYGYTF,TGCAGTGCTAGTCAGGGAAATAACTATGGCTACACCTTC
NA,TRBD1,TRBJ1-2,TRBV9,CASSPRFGQGSYGYTF,TGTGCCAGCAGCCCCCGCTTCGGACAGGGAAGCTATGGCTACACCTTC
many,NA,TRBJ2-2,TRBV4-2,CASSPGPGELFF,TGTGCCAGCAGCCCAGGGCCCGGGGAGCTGTTTTTT
many,TRBD1,TRBJ2-7,TRBV20-1,CSARGQGNFYEQYF,TGCAGTGCTAGAGGACAGGGTAATTTCTACGAGCAGTACTTC
many,TRBD2,TRBJ2-3,TRBV20-1,CSADTSDNTDTQYF,TGCAGTGCTGATACTAGCGATAACACAGATACGCAGTATTTT
once,NA,TRBJ2-1,TRBV7-3,CASSPGSYIEQFF,TGTGCCAGCAGCCCAGGGTCCTACATTGAGCAGTTCTTC
NA,TRBD2,TRBJ2-3,TRBV10-3,CAISGTSMNTQYF,TGTGCCATCAGTGGGACTAGCATGAATACGCAGTATTTT
many,NA,TRBJ2-3,TRBV20-1,CSARDPLEGPTDTQYF,TGCAGTGCTAGAGATCCGCTAGAAGGACCCACAGATACGCAGTATTTT
NA,NA,TRBJ2-7,TRBV24-1,CATSVPIRDESSYEQYF,TGTGCCACCAGTGTCCCCATTAGGGACGAGAGCTCCTACGAGCAGTACTTC
few,TRBD1,TRBJ2-7,TRBV5-6,CASSFLGDREREQYF,TGTGCCAGCAGCTTCTTGGGGGACAGGGAACGCGAGCAGTACTTC
many,NA,TRBJ2-2,TRBV3-1,CASSGTGELFF,TGTGCCAGCAGCGGAACCGGGGAGCTGTTTTTT
NA,NA,TRBJ2-7,TRBV20-1,CSASLTEGGLPNEQYF,TGCAGTGCTAGCCTAACAGAGGGGGGACTTCCGAACGAGCAGTACTTC
few,TRBD2,TRBJ2-1,TRBV2,CASKTGGEQFF,TGTGCCAGCAAAACGGGAGGTGAGCAGTTCTTC
NA,TRBD2,TRBJ2-7,TRBV29-1,CSAGTSGGLSIYEQYF,TGCAGCGCCGGGACTAGCGGGGGACTATCGATCTACGAGCAGTACTTC
few,NA,TRBJ1-5,TRBV27,CAPARRGHHSNQPQHF,TGTGCCCCCGCCCGTCGGGGACACCATAGCAATCAGCCCCAGCATTTT
NA,NA,TRBJ2-7,TRBV5-1,CASSFTGEQYF,TGCGCCAGCAGCTTCACAGGGGAGCAGTACTTC
few,TRBD2,TRBJ2-7,TRBV6-5,CASSYFAGGGEQYF,TGTGCCAGCAGTTACTTCGCGGGAGGGGGCGAGCAGTACTTC
NA,NA,TRBJ1-1,TRBV5-1,CASSLSGANPEAFF,TGCGCCAGCAGCTTGTCCGGGGCGAACCCTGAAGCTTTCTTT
NA,TRBD1,TRBJ2-5,TRBV7-7,CASSEDRLETQYF,TGTGCCAGCAGCGAGGACAGGTTGGAGACCCAGTACTTC
few,NA,TRBJ2-1,TRBV7-3,CASSRSGHREDEQFF,TGTGCCAGCAGTCGTAGCGGACACCGTGAGGATGAGCAGTTCTTC
few,TRBD2,TRBJ2-1,TRBV11-3,CASSSILSGSGNNEQFF,TGTGCCAGCAGCTCTATTTTATCCGGGAGCGGGAACAATGAGCAGTTCTTC
NA,NA,TRBJ1-1,TRBV7-2,CASAWGFTEAFF,TGTGCCAGCGCGTGGGGGTTCACTGAAGCTTTCTTT
NA,NA,TRBJ1-6,TRBV9,CASSAAYSYNSPLHF,TGTGCCAGCAGCGCCGCATACTCCTATAATTCACCCCTCCACTTT
few,TRBD2,TRBJ2-7,TRBV6-5,CASKLAGAAYEQYF,TGTGCCAGCAAACTAGCGGGGGCCGCCTACGAGCAGTACTTC
few,NA,TRBJ1-5,TRBV18,CASSAQGDQPQHF,TGTGCCAGCTCGGCACAGGGCGATCAGCCCCAGCATTTT
many,NA,TRBJ2-1,TRBV15,CATSTPKGTLQVYNEQFF,TGTGCCACCAGCACCCCCAAGGGGACGTTGCAGGTCTACAATGAGCAGTTCTTC
NA,NA,TRBJ1-1,TRBV30,CAWRARSGKMNTEAFF,TGTGCCTGGAGGGCTAGGAGCGGGAAAATGAACACTGAAGCTTTCTTT
many,NA,TRBJ1-6,TRBV7-9,CASSLKGNSPLHF,TGTGCCAGCAGCTTGAAGGGGAATTCACCCCTCCACTTT
few,TRBD1,TRBJ2-3,TRBV6-5,CASSGAGDREADTQYF,TGTGCCAGCAGTGGTGCGGGTGACAGGGAAGCAGATACGCAGTATTTT
few,TRBD2,TRBJ2-1,TRBV29-1,CSVKKAGVYNEQFF,TGCAGCGTTAAAAAAGCGGGGGTTTACAATGAGCAGTTCTTC
few,NA,TRBJ1-6,TRBV4-2,CASSRSNSPLHF,TGTGCCAGCAGCCGCAGTAATTCACCCCTCCACTTT
few,TRBD2,TRBJ2-1,TRBV20-1,CSARSQSGGAYNEQFF,TGCAGTGCTAGATCCCAAAGCGGGGGGGCCTACAATGAGCAGTTCTTC
few,NA,TRBJ2-3,TRBV7-6,CASSPRFSTDTQYF,TGTGCCAGCAGCCCAAGGTTTAGCACAGATACGCAGTATTTT
few,NA,TRBJ1-5,TRBV13,CASTRGGGNQPQHF,TGTGCCAGCACCAGGGGAGGGGGCAATCAGCCCCAGCATTTT
many,NA,TRBJ2-2,TRBV12-3/TRBV12-4,CASSLSSGELFF,TGTGCCAGCAGTTTAAGTTCCGGGGAGCTGTTTTTT
few,TRBD1,TRBJ1-2,TRBV5-1,CASSLAGQGTYGYTF,TGCGCCAGCAGCTTGGCGGGACAGGGGACATATGGCTACACCTTC
few,NA,TRBJ1-2,TRBV7-2,CASSPLRVGYTF,TGTGCCAGCAGCCCACTCAGGGTTGGCTACACCTTC
few,TRBD1,TRBJ1-5,TRBV12-3/TRBV12-4,CASSLDRGLGGNQPQHF,TGTGCCAGCAGTTTGGACAGGGGGCTTGGGGGCAATCAGCCCCAGCATTTT
few,TRBD2,TRBJ2-1,TRBV11-2,CASSSLAGLFYNEQFF,TGTGCCAGCAGCTCGCTAGCGGGGCTATTCTACAATGAGCAGTTCTTC
many,NA,TRBJ2-1,TRBV11-3,CASSLGGTRSYNEQFF,TGTGCCAGCAGCTTAGGGGGGACTCGATCCTACAATGAGCAGTTCTTC
NA,NA,TRBJ1-1,TRBV30,CAWRPRGRGNTEAFF,TGTGCCTGGAGGCCCAGGGGCAGGGGGAACACTGAAGCTTTCTTT
few,NA,TRBJ1-1,TRBV11-3,CASSAYSSNTEAFF,TGTGCCAGCAGCGCCTACAGCTCAAACACTGAAGCTTTCTTT
few,NA,TRBJ2-3,TRBV11-2,CASSFGTDYLPSTDTQYF,TGTGCCAGCAGCTTCGGGACTGATTATCTACCTAGCACAGATACGCAGTATTTT
many,NA,TRBJ2-1,TRBV7-9,CASSPQRNEQFF,TGTGCCAGCAGCCCCCAGCGTAATGAGCAGTTCTTC
few,NA,TRBJ2-2,TRBV9,CASSVDPSENTGELFF,TGTGCCAGCAGCGTAGATCCTAGCGAGAACACCGGGGAGCTGTTTTTT
NA,NA,TRBJ1-5,TRBV19,CASSAGGSSNQPQHF,TGTGCCAGTAGTGCGGGTGGGTCCAGCAATCAGCCCCAGCATTTT
few,NA,TRBJ1-5,TRBV24-1,CATSDARGNQPQHF,TGTGCCACCAGTGACGCTAGGGGGAATCAGCCCCAGCATTTT